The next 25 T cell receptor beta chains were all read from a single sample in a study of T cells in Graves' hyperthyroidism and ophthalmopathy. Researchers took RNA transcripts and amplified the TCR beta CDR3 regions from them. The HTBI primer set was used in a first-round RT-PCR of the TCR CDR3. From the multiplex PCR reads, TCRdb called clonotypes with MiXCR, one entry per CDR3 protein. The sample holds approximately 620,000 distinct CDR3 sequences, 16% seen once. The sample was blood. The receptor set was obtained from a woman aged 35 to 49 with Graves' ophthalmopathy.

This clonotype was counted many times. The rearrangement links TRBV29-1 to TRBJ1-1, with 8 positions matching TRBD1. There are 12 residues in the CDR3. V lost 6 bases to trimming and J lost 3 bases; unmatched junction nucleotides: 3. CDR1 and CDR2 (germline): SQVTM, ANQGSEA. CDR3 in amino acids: CSVGQGDTEAFF. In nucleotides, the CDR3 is TGCAGCGTAGGACAGGGTGACACTGAAGCTTTCTTT. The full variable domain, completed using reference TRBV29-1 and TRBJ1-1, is SAVISQKPSRDICQRGTSLTIQCQVDSQVTMMFWYRQQPGQSLTLIATANQGSEATYESGFVIDKFPISRPNLTFSTLTVSNMSPEDSSIYLCSVGQGDTEAFFGQGTRLTVV.

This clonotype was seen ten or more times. CDR3 loop: CSVVTSPSLGETQYF. The CDR3 coding sequence is TGCAGCGTTGTAACTAGTCCTTCATTGGGAGAGACCCAGTACTTC. The chain links TRBV29-1 to TRBJ2-5; D is possibly TRBD2 (5 bases). The V gene's germline CDR1 is SQVTM and CDR2 ANQGSEA. Trimming took off 4 bases at V and 4 bases at J, with 19 bases between the two ends. This CDR3 has 15 residues.

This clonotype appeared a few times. CDR3 region: CSAWRSGGYTF. CDR3 nucleotides: TGCAGTGCTTGGAGATCAGGTGGCTACACCTTC. The gene calls are TRBV20-1 and TRBJ1-2; D is undetermined. V was shortened by 5 bases and J by 7 bases, with 11 bases between the two germline ends. The CDR3 is 11 residues long. The germline V gene has CDR1 DFQATT and CDR2 SNEGSKA (reference sequence).

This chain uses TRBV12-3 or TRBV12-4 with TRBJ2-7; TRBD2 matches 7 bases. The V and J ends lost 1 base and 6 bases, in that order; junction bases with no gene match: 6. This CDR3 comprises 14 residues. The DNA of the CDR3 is TGTGCCAGCAGTTTAGGGGGAGGGGATGGCGAGCAGTACTTC. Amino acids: CASSLGGGDGEQYF.

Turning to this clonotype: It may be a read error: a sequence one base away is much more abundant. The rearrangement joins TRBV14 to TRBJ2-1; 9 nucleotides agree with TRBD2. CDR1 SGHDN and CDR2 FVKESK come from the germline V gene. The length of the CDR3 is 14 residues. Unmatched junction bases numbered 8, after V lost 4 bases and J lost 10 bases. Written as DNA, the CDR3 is TGTGCCAGCAGCCGAGGGACTAGCCGGGTCGAGCAGTTCTTC. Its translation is CASSRGTSRVEQFF.

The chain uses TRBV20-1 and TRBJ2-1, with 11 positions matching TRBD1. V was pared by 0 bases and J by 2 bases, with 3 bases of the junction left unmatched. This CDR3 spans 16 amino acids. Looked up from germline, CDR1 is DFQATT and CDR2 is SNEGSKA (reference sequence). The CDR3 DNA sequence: TGCAGTGCTAGAGATCAGGGACAGGGGGCCTACAATGAGCAGTTCTTC. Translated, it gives CSARDQGQGAYNEQFF.

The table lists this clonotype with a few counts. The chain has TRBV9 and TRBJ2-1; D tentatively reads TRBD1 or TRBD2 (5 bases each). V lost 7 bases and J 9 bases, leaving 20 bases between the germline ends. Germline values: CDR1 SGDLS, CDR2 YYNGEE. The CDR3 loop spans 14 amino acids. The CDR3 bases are TGTGCCAGCGGAGAGGGGACCACTTTTGGTGAGCAGTTCTTC. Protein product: CASGEGTTFGEQFF.

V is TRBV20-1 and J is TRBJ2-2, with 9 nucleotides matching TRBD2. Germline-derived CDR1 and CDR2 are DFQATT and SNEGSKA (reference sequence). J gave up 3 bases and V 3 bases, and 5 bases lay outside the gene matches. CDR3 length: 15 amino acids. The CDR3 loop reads CSARRLAEDTGELFF. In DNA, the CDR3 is TGCAGTGCTAGGAGACTAGCGGAGGACACCGGGGAGCTGTTTTTT.

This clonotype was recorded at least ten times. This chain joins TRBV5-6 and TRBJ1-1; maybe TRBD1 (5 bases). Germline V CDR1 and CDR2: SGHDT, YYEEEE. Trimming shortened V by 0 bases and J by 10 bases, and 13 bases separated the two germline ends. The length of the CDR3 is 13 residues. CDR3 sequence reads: CASSLAGPRGAFF. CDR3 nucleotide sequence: TGTGCCAGCAGCTTGGCCGGGCCGAGGGGAGCTTTCTTT.

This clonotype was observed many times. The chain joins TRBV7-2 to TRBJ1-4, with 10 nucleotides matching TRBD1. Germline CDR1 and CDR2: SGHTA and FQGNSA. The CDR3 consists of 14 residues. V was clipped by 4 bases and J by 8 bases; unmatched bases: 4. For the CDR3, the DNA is TGTGCCAGCAGCTGGGGACAGGGGTACGAAAAACTGTTTTTT. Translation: CASSWGQGYEKLFF.

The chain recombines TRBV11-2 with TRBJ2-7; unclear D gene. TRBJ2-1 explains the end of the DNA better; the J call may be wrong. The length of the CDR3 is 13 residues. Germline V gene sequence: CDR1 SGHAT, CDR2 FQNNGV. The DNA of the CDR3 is TGTGCCAGCAGCTTAGGCCCTTCGTACGAGCAGTTCTTC. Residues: CASSLGPSYEQFF.

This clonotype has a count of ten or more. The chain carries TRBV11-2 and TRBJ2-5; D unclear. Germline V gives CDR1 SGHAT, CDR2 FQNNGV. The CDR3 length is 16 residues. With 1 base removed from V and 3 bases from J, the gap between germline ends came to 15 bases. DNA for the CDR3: TGTGCCAGCAGCTTAGGTTCTGGTTTAACTGAAGAGACCCAGTACTTC. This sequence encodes CASSLGSGLTEETQYF.

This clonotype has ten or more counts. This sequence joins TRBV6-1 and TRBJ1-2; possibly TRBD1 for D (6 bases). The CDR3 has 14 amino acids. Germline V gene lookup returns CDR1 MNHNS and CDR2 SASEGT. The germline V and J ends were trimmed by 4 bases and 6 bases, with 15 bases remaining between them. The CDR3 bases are TGTGCCAGCAGTGGTATAGGGGGAATGGATGGCTACACCTTC. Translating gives CASSGIGGMDGYTF.

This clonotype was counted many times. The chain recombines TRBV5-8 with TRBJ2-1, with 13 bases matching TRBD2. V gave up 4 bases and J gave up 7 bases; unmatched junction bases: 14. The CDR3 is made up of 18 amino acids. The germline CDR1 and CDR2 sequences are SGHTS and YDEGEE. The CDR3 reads CASSPWFPGLAGVNEQFF. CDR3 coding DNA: TGTGCCAGCAGCCCTTGGTTCCCAGGACTAGCGGGAGTTAATGAGCAGTTCTTC.

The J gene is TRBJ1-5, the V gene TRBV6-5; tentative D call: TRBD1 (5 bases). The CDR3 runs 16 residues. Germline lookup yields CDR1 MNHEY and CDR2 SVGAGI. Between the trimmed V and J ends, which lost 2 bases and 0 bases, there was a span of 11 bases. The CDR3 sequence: CASSYPPGLSNQPQHF. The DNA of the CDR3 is TGTGCCAGCAGTTACCCCCCAGGGCTTAGCAATCAGCCCCAGCATTTT.

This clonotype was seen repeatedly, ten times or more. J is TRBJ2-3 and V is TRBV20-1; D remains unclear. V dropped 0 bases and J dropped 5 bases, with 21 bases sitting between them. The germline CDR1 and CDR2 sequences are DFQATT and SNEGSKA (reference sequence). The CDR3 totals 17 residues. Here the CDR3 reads CSARDKPPGFGEDTQYF. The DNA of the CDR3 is TGCAGTGCTAGAGATAAGCCACCGGGCTTCGGAGAAGATACGCAGTATTTT.

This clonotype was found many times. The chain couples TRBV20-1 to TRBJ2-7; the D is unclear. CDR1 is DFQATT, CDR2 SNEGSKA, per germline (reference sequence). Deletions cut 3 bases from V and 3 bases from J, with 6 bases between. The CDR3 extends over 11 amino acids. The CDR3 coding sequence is TGCAGTGCTAGGGCCGGCTACGAGCAGTACTTC. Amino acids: CSARAGYEQYF.

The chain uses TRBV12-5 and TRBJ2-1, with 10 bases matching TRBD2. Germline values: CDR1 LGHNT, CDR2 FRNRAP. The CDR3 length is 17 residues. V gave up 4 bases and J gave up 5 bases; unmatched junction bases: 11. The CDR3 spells CASGWPGERGGNNEQFF. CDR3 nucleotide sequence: TGTGCTAGTGGTTGGCCCGGCGAGCGGGGGGGAAACAATGAGCAGTTCTTC.

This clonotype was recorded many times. The CDR3 protein is CASSRMGQLNTEAFF. The CDR3, as DNA: TGCGCCAGCAGCCGAATGGGACAGTTGAACACTGAAGCTTTCTTT. This chain uses TRBV5-1 with TRBJ1-1; 7 nucleotides agree with TRBD1. V lost 4 bases and J lost 0; bases outside the gene matches: 6. This CDR3 spans 15 amino acids. The germline V gene has CDR1 SGHRS and CDR2 YFSETQ.

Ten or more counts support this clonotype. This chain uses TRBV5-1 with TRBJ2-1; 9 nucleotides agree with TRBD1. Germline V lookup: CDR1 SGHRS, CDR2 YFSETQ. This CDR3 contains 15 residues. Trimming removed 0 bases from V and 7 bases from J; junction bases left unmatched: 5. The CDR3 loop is CASSLEQGAGNEQFF. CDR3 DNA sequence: TGCGCCAGCAGCTTGGAACAGGGGGCTGGAAATGAGCAGTTCTTC.

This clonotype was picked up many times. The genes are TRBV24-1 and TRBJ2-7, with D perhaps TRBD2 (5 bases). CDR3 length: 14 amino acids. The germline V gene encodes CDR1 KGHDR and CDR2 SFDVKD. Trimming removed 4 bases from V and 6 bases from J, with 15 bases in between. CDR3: CATSESAEAGEQYF. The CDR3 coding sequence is TGTGCCACCAGTGAGTCCGCGGAGGCAGGCGAGCAGTACTTC.

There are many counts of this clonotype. This CDR3 reads CASSFSSGPYEQYF. The CDR3 nucleotides are TGTGCCAGCAGTTTCTCTAGCGGACCCTACGAGCAGTACTTC. The chain uses TRBV6-5 and TRBJ2-7, with 7 bases aligning to TRBD2. J gave up 2 bases and V 4 bases, and 5 bases lay outside the gene matches. The CDR3 runs to 14 residues. Germline-derived CDR1 and CDR2 are MNHEY and SVGAGI.

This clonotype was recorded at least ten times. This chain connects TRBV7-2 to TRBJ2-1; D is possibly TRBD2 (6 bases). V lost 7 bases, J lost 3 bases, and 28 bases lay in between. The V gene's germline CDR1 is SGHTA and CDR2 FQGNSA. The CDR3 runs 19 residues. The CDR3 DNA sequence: TGTGCCAGCACAGGCCGGGAGAATCGTAGTCGGTTTGTCTACAATGAGCAGTTCTTC. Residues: CASTGRENRSRFVYNEQFF.

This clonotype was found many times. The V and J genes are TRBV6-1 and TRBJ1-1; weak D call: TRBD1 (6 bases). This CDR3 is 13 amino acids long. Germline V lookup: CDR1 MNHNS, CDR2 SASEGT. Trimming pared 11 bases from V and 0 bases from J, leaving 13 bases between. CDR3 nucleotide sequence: TGTGCCTCCTGGACAGCAATGAACACTGAAGCTTTCTTT. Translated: CASWTAMNTEAFF.

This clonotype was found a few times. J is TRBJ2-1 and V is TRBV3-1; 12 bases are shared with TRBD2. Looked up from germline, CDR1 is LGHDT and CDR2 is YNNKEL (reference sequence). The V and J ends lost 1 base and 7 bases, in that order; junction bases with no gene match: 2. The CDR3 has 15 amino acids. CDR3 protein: CASSQASGGGNEQFF. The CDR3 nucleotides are TGTGCCAGCAGCCAAGCTAGCGGGGGGGGGAATGAGCAGTTCTTC.